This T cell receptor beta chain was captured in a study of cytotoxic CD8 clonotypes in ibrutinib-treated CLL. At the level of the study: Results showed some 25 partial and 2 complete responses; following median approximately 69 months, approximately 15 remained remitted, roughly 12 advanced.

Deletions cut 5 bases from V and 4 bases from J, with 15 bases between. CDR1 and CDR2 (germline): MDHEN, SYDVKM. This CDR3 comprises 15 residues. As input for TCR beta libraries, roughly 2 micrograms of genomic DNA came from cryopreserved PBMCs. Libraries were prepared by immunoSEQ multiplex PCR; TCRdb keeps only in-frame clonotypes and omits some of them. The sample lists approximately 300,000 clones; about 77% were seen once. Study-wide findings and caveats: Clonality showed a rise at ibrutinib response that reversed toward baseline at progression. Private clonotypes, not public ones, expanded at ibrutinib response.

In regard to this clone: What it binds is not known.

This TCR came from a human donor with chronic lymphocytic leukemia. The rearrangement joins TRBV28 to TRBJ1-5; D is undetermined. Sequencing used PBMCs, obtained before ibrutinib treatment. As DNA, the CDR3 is TGTGCCAGCAGTCCGAACGTAGAGCAAAATCAGCCCCAGCATTTT. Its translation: CASSPNVEQNQPQHF.